This TCR beta chain was sequenced for a study of PD-1 blockade in mismatch repair-deficient tumors. Study overall: Patients had eleven to twelve mismatch repair-deficient cancer types and were previously treated and progressing.

Study-level points and caveats: Tumor-resident clones, often undetectable pretreatment in blood, expanded then contracted after pembrolizumab.

Sequenced by immunoSEQ multiplex PCR; TCRdb stores in-frame clones only, minus some. The sample shows tens of thousands of clones, roughly 83% of them seen only once. The TCR-sequenced patients were three responders to pembrolizumab. Details on this clone: Its antigen is still unknown.

Trimming shortened V by 4 bases and J by 4 bases, and 24 bases separated the two germline ends. The CDR3 sequence is 18 residues long. The germline V gene has CDR1 LGHNA and CDR2 YNFKEQ. The chain joins TRBV4-2 to TRBJ2-3; perhaps D is TRBD1 or TRBD2 (6 bases each). The starting material was peripheral blood, obtained 4 weeks after starting pembrolizumab. The sequence was obtained from an adult with mismatch repair-deficient cancer. DNA of the CDR3: TGTGCCAGCAGCCCCCTCGTCCGGGGGCAGGGTAGTCCAGATACGCAGTATTTT. Encoded protein: CASSPLVRGQGSPDTQYF.